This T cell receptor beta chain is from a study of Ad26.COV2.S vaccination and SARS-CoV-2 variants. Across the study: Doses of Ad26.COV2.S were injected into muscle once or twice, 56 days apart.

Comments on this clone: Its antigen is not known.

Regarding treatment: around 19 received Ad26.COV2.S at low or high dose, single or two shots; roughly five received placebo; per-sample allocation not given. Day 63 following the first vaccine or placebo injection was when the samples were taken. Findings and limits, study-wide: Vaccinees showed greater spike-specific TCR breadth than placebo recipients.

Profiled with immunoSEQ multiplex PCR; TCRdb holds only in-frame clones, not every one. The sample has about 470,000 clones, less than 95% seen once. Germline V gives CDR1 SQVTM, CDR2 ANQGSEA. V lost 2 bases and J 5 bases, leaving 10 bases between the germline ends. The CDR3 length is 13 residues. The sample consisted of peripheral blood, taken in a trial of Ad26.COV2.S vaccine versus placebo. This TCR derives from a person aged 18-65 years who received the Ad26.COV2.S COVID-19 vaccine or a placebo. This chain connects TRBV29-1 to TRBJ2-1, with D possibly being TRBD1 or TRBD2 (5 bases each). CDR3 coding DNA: TGCAGCGTTGAAATCGTGGGGGACAATGAGCAGTTCTTC. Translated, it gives CSVEIVGDNEQFF.